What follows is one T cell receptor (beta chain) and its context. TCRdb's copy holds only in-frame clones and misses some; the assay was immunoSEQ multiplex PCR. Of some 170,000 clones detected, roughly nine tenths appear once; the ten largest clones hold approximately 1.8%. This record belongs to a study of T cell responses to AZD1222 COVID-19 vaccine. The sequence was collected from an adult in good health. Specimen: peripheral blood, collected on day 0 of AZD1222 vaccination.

CDR3 sequence (DNA): TGTGCCACCAGCAGAGGGACAGCAGCTAACTATGGCTACACCTTC. The encoded protein is CATSRGTAANYGYTF. The chain couples TRBV15 to TRBJ1-2, with D possibly being TRBD1 (6 bases). V was shortened by 1 base and J by 0 bases, with 9 bases between the two germline ends. CDR1 and CDR2 from the germline V gene are LNHNV and YYDKDF (reference sequence). The CDR3 has 15 residues.